These T cell receptor beta chains were read from a single sample in a study of shared clonotypes between healthy human individuals. Clones were sequenced by immunoSEQ multiplex PCR, and TCRdb holds only the in-frame ones, with some missing. The sample shows about 2.1 million clones, about 93% of them seen only once. The sequencing sample was made of naive CD8+ T cells from PBMCs. The source of these receptors is a man younger than 35 in good health. Some clones in this sample may be carry-over from other donors' samples. Each CDR3 is given with its conserved first and last residue. The D gene is left open where the match is weak. Size is omitted from some rows. Given values are once, few, many or a class for expanded clones.

V gene	D gene	clone size	J gene	CDR3 protein	CDR3 DNA
TRBV6-6	TRBD2	NA	TRBJ2-5	CASTGLAGEETQYF	TGTGCCAGCACCGGACTAGCGGGAGAGGAGACCCAGTACTTC
TRBV6-1	NA	NA	TRBJ2-2	CASSEKGSGELFF	TGTGCCAGCAGTGAAAAAGGGTCCGGGGAGCTGTTTTTT
TRBV7-9	NA	NA	TRBJ2-5	CASSLVGGEETQYF	TGTGCCAGCAGCTTAGTTGGCGGGGAAGAGACCCAGTACTTC
TRBV9	NA	NA	TRBJ1-1	CASSARGGGPEAFF	TGTGCCAGCAGCGCCCGTGGCGGGGGCCCTGAAGCTTTCTTT
TRBV28	NA	NA	TRBJ2-1	CASSFSGPNEQFF	TGTGCCAGCAGTTTTTCAGGGCCCAATGAGCAGTTCTTC
TRBV27	NA	NA	TRBJ2-3	CASSLLTAYGTDTQYF	TGTGCCAGCAGTTTATTGACAGCGTACGGCACAGATACGCAGTATTTT
TRBV9	NA	NA	TRBJ2-7	CASSANPRGPGNAYEQYF	TGTGCCAGCAGCGCCAACCCGAGGGGTCCAGGGAACGCCTACGAGCAGTACTTC
TRBV5-1	NA	NA	TRBJ1-2	CASSLAQTEKFYGYTF	TGCGCCAGCAGCTTGGCGCAGACAGAGAAATTCTATGGCTACACCTTC
TRBV7-9	TRBD2	NA	TRBJ2-1	CASSWAGTSGPDSYNEQFF	TGTGCCAGCAGCTGGGCGGGGACTAGCGGGCCTGACTCCTACAATGAGCAGTTCTTC
TRBV19	NA	once	TRBJ2-7	CASSIMDKDEQYF	TGTGCCAGTAGTATAATGGATAAGGACGAGCAGTACTTC
TRBV7-8	NA	NA	TRBJ2-7	CASSLVGAYEQYF	TGTGCCAGCAGCCTTGTGGGGGCCTACGAGCAGTACTTC
TRBV7-7	NA	NA	TRBJ2-1	CASSLVAGNEQFF	TGTGCCAGCAGCTTAGTGGCGGGCAATGAGCAGTTCTTC
TRBV4-1	NA	NA	TRBJ1-1	CASSQPPGSPGRWF	TGCGCCAGCAGCCAACCTCCGGGATCGCCTGGGAGATGGTTT
TRBV27	NA	once	TRBJ2-7	CASSLSGGYYEQYF	TGTGCCAGCAGTTTATCGGGCGGCTACTACGAGCAGTACTTC
TRBV7-9	TRBD1	NA	TRBJ2-7	CASSLWSDRASEQYF	TGTGCCAGCAGCTTATGGTCCGACAGGGCCAGCGAGCAGTACTTC
TRBV29-1	TRBD1	once	TRBJ2-1	CSVGDSEQFF	TGCAGCGTTGGGGACAGTGAGCAGTTCTTC
TRBV9	NA	NA	TRBJ2-7	CASSPLRETVHEQYF	TGTGCCAGCAGCCCCCTCCGGGAGACTGTCCACGAGCAGTACTTC
TRBV5-6	NA	few	TRBJ2-1	CASSLAGLANRQFF	TGTGCCAGCAGCTTGGCCGGGCTAGCGAACCGACAGTTCTTC
TRBV18	NA	NA	TRBJ2-3	CASSPGLLGTDTQYF	TGTGCCAGCTCACCAGGGCTCTTAGGCACAGATACGCAGTATTTT
TRBV30	TRBD2	NA	TRBJ2-3	CAWSISGRVTDTQYF	TGTGCCTGGAGTATTAGCGGGAGAGTCACAGATACGCAGTATTTT
TRBV6-6	NA	NA	TRBJ1-5	CASSFADRQPQHF	TGTGCCAGCAGTTTCGCAGACCGACAGCCCCAGCATTTT
TRBV11-1	NA	NA	TRBJ2-1	CASSTRRGVSYNEQFF	TGTGCCAGCAGCACCCGCAGGGGGGTATCCTACAATGAGCAGTTCTTC
TRBV14	TRBD2	NA	TRBJ2-7	CASSPRYQREHHEQYF	TGTGCCAGCAGCCCAAGATATCAGCGGGAGCACCACGAGCAGTACTTC
TRBV5-4	NA	NA	TRBJ2-3	CASWRAYGTDTQYF	TGTGCCAGTTGGAGGGCCTATGGAACAGATACGCAGTATTTT
TRBV2	TRBD1	NA	TRBJ2-7	CASGDRGHEQYF	TGTGCCAGCGGGGACAGGGGGCACGAGCAGTACTTC